This TCR beta chain was identified in a study of beta chain features in type 1 diabetes. Study results and caveats: Within each of all four CD4+ subsets, Type 1 diabetes patients had TCRB CDR3s that were moderately but significantly shorter.

For this clone: Antigen unknown.

The study reverse transcribed the entire isolated RNA, so it sequenced expressed TCRB transcripts. The protocol was immunoSEQ multiplex PCR, while the TCRdb copy is restricted to in-frame clones and leaves out a portion. The table shows around 40,000 clones, with 65% to 70% occurring only once. The source of this sequence is a woman under 30 with type 1 diabetes. What was sequenced was Tregs from blood.

CDR3 DNA sequence: TGTGCCAGCAGTCGAACTAGCGACCAAGAGACCCAGTACTTC. It codes for CASSRTSDQETQYF. This sequence joins TRBV5-4 and TRBJ2-5, with 7 positions matching TRBD2. CDR1 SGHNT and CDR2 YYREEE come from the germline V gene (reference sequence). This CDR3 has 14 residues. Unmatched junction bases numbered 4, after V lost 5 bases and J lost 0 bases.